These 20 T cell receptor beta chains were sequenced from one sample in a study of T cell responses to AZD1222 COVID-19 vaccine. TCRdb keeps only in-frame clones here, not all; method: immunoSEQ multiplex PCR. In the table there are about 150,000 clones, 80% to 95% of which are singletons. Material: peripheral blood, obtained on day 0 of AZD1222 vaccination. These receptors were collected from an adult in good health.

This clone was seen once. This chain uses TRBV15 with TRBJ1-4; weak D call: TRBD1 (6 bases). Trimming pared 2 bases from V and 6 bases from J, leaving 13 bases between. Germline loops: CDR1 LNHNV, CDR2 YYDKDF (reference sequence). The CDR3 spans 15 residues. CDR3: CATSRNAGQYEKLFF. The CDR3 coding sequence is TGTGCCACCAGCAGAAATGCGGGACAATATGAAAAACTGTTTTTT. Variable domain in full (rest from reference TRBV15 and TRBJ1-4): DAMVIQNPRYQVTQFGKPVTLSCSQTLNHNVMYWYQQKSSQAPKLLFHYYDKDFNNEADTPDNFQSRRPNTSFCFLDIRSPGLGDTAMYLCATSRNAGQYEKLFFGSGTQLSVL.

This chain connects TRBV3-1 (or the pseudogene TRBV3-2) to TRBJ1-6; D is unclear. The germline CDR1 and CDR2 sequences are LGHDT and YNNKEL (reference sequence). This CDR3 has 13 amino acids. The V gene lost 6 bases and the J gene lost 0 bases, with 3 bases spanning the gap. The DNA of the CDR3 is TGTGCCAGCAGGGTCTCCTATAATTCACCCCTCCACTTT. This gives the protein CASRVSYNSPLHF.

The chain carries TRBV27 and TRBJ2-7; a weak D match, TRBD2 (7 bases). The CDR3 loop spans 15 amino acids. V dropped 3 bases and J dropped 0 bases, with 12 bases sitting between them. Germline CDR1 and CDR2: MNHEY and SMNVEV (reference sequence). DNA for the CDR3: TGTGCCAGCAGTTTTGGCGGGGGCCGCTCCTACGAGCAGTACTTC. Amino acid sequence: CASSFGGGRSYEQYF.

The chain couples TRBV29-1 to TRBJ1-4; D unclear. The CDR3 is made up of 14 amino acids. V was pared by 1 base and J by 6 bases, with 12 bases between. Germline V lookup: CDR1 SQVTM, CDR2 ANQGSEA. Here the CDR3 DNA reads TGCAGCGTTGAAGTGGACCCTACTGATGAAAAACTGTTTTTT. It specifies CSVEVDPTDEKLFF. The full variable domain, completed using reference TRBV29-1 and TRBJ1-4, is SAVISQKPSRDICQRGTSLTIQCQVDSQVTMMFWYRQQPGQSLTLIATANQGSEATYESGFVIDKFPISRPNLTFSTLTVSNMSPEDSSIYLCSVEVDPTDEKLFFGSGTQLSVL.

This clone appeared a single time. This chain joins TRBV7-9 and TRBJ1-2, with 8 bases fitting TRBD1. Germline loops: CDR1 SEHNR, CDR2 FQNEAQ (reference sequence). Losses at the gene ends were 2 bases for V and 3 bases for J; bases not matched to a gene: 8. This CDR3 spans 16 amino acids. The CDR3, as DNA: TGTGCCAGCAGCTTACGAGACAGGGGTCGAGACTATGGCTACACCTTC. Amino acids: CASSLRDRGRDYGYTF.

V is TRBV4-1 and J is TRBJ1-5, with 8 bases fitting TRBD1. The CDR3 is 15 amino acids. J gave up 4 bases and V 3 bases, and 5 bases lay outside the gene matches. Germline CDR1 reads MGHRA; CDR2 reads YSYEKL. This chain's CDR3 is CASSHPDRDNQPQHF. In DNA form, the CDR3 reads TGCGCCAGCAGCCACCCGGACAGGGATAATCAGCCCCAGCATTTT.

This clone was counted once. The chain is built from TRBV7-3 and TRBJ1-2; tentatively, D is TRBD1 (6 bases). Per the germline V gene, CDR1 is SGHTA and CDR2 is FQGTGA. Trimming cost V 0 bases and J 6 bases, with 11 bases left between them. The CDR3 is 14 residues long. The CDR3 coding sequence is TGTGCCAGCAGCTTAACCGGCCCAGGGGATGGCTACACCTTC. Protein sequence: CASSLTGPGDGYTF.

The chain recombines TRBV19 with TRBJ1-2; D not resolved. V gave up 7 bases and J gave up 4 bases, with 28 bases separating them. This CDR3 has 18 residues. Germline V gene data show CDR1 as LNHDA and CDR2 as SQIVND (reference sequence). Written as DNA, the CDR3 is TGTGCCAGTACTCCCCCAGCGGGTCAGCGGGATTTTGGCTATGGCTACACCTTC. It yields the protein CASTPPAGQRDFGYGYTF.

This rearrangement joins TRBV27 to TRBJ2-1; 9 bases line up with TRBD2. This CDR3 spans 16 amino acids. V shed 2 bases, J shed 9 bases, and the junction held 11 bases outside the gene matches. Germline CDR1 and CDR2: MNHEY and SMNVEV (reference sequence). CDR3 DNA sequence: TGTGCCAGCAGTTTAAAGGAAGTGCTAGCGGGAATTGAGCAGTTCTTC. Its translation is CASSLKEVLAGIEQFF.

The CDR3 coding sequence is TGTGCCAGCAGCGCTCGACACATGACCGGGGAGCTGTTTTTT. Protein product: CASSARHMTGELFF. The chain is built from TRBV7-2 and TRBJ2-2; no reliable D call. The V gene lost 5 bases and the J gene lost 5 bases, with 12 bases spanning the gap. Per the germline V gene, CDR1 is SGHTA and CDR2 is FQGNSA. The CDR3 length is 14 residues.

In this sample, this clone turned up once. The rearrangement joins TRBV7-9 to TRBJ2-3; 11 bases match TRBD2. CDR1 is SEHNR and CDR2 is FQNEAQ in the germline V gene (reference sequence). The CDR3 has 15 amino acids. Trimming removed 6 bases from V and 4 bases from J; junction bases left unmatched: 6. The CDR3 DNA reads TGTGCCAGCAGGCTCCGGGGACTAGCGGCAGATACGCAGTATTTT. As protein: CASRLRGLAADTQYF.

The chain is built from TRBV28 and TRBJ1-2; tentative D call: TRBD1 (6 bases). Germline CDR1 is MDHEN and CDR2 is SYDVKM. V was clipped by 6 bases and J by 4 bases, with 15 bases between them. The CDR3 covers 14 residues. DNA for the CDR3: TGTGCCAGCAGCCCTCCGGGGGGGGCCTATGGCTACACCTTC. As protein: CASSPPGGAYGYTF.

This chain uses TRBV11-2 with TRBJ1-6; a weak D match, TRBD1 (5 bases). Germline loops: CDR1 SGHAT, CDR2 FQNNGV. Trimming removed 8 bases at V and 5 bases at J, with 16 bases between. The CDR3 length is 15 residues. CDR3 sequence (DNA): TGTGCCAGCGGTAGAAGCCGGGACCATAATTCACCCCTCCACTTT. It codes for CASGRSRDHNSPLHF.

The chain recombines TRBV25-1 with TRBJ2-1, with D maybe TRBD2 (6 bases). Germline CDR1 reads MGHDK; CDR2 reads SYGVNS. The CDR3 contains 16 residues. Trimming took 8 bases from V and 0 from J, leaving 17 bases between them. CDR3 amino acids: CASSLVGGSSYNEQFF. CDR3 coding DNA: TGTGCCAGCTCCTTAGTGGGGGGAAGCTCCTACAATGAGCAGTTCTTC.

V gene TRBV5-6 combines with J gene TRBJ2-7, with D uncertain. V lost 2 bases and J 2 bases, leaving 17 bases between the germline ends. The CDR3 length is 16 residues. Per germline, CDR1 SGHDT and CDR2 YYEEEE. This CDR3 is CASSLQHRTVTYEQYF. In DNA form, the CDR3 reads TGTGCCAGCAGCTTACAACACCGGACGGTGACCTACGAGCAGTACTTC.

CDR3 in DNA: TGTGCCAGCAGCCAAGCGGGGAGGGGTGAGACCCAGTACTTC. Translated, it gives CASSQAGRGETQYF. This rearrangement joins TRBV3-1 (or the pseudogene TRBV3-2) to TRBJ2-5; 7 nucleotides agree with TRBD2. Germline V gene lookup returns CDR1 LGHDT and CDR2 YNNKEL (reference sequence). The CDR3 is made up of 14 amino acids. J lost 5 bases, V lost 1 base, and 4 bases had no gene match.

This chain connects TRBV6-5 to TRBJ1-2; D is unclear. The germline CDR1 and CDR2 sequences are MNHEY and SVGAGI. Trimming took off 6 bases at V and 4 bases at J, with 15 bases between the two ends. CDR3 length: 14 amino acids. CDR3 bases: TGTGCCAGCAGCCCCCGGACGAGAACCTATGGCTACACCTTC. Amino acid sequence: CASSPRTRTYGYTF.

The J gene is TRBJ1-6, the V gene TRBV5-6; tentative D call: TRBD1 (5 bases). The germline V gene encodes CDR1 SGHDT and CDR2 YYEEEE. Between the trimmed V and J ends, which lost 0 bases and 9 bases, there was a span of 16 bases. The CDR3 contains 16 residues. CDR3 region: CASSLAGRGWISPLHF. Here the CDR3 DNA reads TGTGCCAGCAGCTTGGCGGGTAGGGGTTGGATTTCACCCCTCCACTTT.

The chain joins TRBV3-1 (or the pseudogene TRBV3-2) to TRBJ1-2, with D possibly matching TRBD1 (5 bases). Trimming removed 3 bases at V and 7 bases at J, with 12 bases between. The germline CDR1 and CDR2 sequences are LGHDT and YNNKEL (reference sequence). This CDR3 spans 13 amino acids. The CDR3 is CASSQEQASGYTF. CDR3 nucleotides: TGTGCCAGCAGCCAGGAACAGGCAAGTGGCTACACCTTC.

The CDR3 nucleotides are TGTGCCAGCAGCCCCCCGGGGGCGCGGGGCGGGGAGCTGTTTTTT. This encodes CASSPPGARGGELFF. This chain joins TRBV5-4 and TRBJ2-2; either TRBD1 or TRBD2 may supply D (6 bases each). The CDR3 is 15 amino acids. CDR1 is SGHNT and CDR2 is YYREEE in the germline V gene (reference sequence). V lost 4 bases and J 7 bases, leaving 17 bases between the germline ends.